This passage covers 8 T cell receptor beta chains from one sample sequenced in a study of T cells in Graves' hyperthyroidism and ophthalmopathy (dated by TCRdb to 2018 to 2020). Library preparation employed multiplex PCR. The instrument given in TCRdb is Illumina HiSeq 2000. TCR beta CDR3 regions were amplified from RNA transcripts. The first round of RT-PCR for the TCR CDR3 was performed with the HTBI primer set and the Qiagen OneStep RT-PCR kit. The raw public reads went through TCRdb reprocessing: fastp at Q25, MiXCR clone calling, in-frame beta chains kept. Rows matching on CDR3 protein sequence are summarized as one entry with the most common DNA and genes. This sample holds roughly 700,000 distinct CDR3 sequences; over 35% were observed only once. The top ten clones comprise less than 35% of the sample. The specimen was blood. The receptors shown here come from a woman between 40 and 50 years old with Graves' hyperthyroidism.

The rearrangement uses TRBV24-1 and TRBJ1-5, with 8 bases matching TRBD1. The CDR3 contains 16 residues. CDR1 KGHDR and CDR2 SFDVKD come from the germline V gene. V was pared by 11 bases and J by 5 bases, with 16 bases of the junction left unmatched. CDR3 DNA: TGTGCCAGCTCACCACTCGGACAGGGAGTTTATCAGCCCCAGCATTTT. It yields the protein CASSPLGQGVYQPQHF.

As concerns this clonotype: A single base separates this from a much larger clone, so it may be a read error. As DNA, the CDR3 is TGTGCCGGCAGCGTAACTTCAGGTCCCTATGGCTACACCTTC. It codes for CAGSVTSGPYGYTF. The chain has TRBV9 and TRBJ1-2, with no clear D. The germline V gene has CDR1 SGDLS and CDR2 YYNGEE. CDR3 length equals 14 residues.

This clonotype occurred many times. The CDR3 protein is CASTPPTTKTTIYF. CDR3 bases: TGTGCCAGTACCCCCCCAACCACTAAAACCACCATATATTTT. This sequence joins TRBV19 and TRBJ1-3; D is undetermined. V was cut by 7 bases and J by 9 bases, with 19 bases left in between. There are 14 residues in the CDR3. From germline, CDR1 is LNHDA and CDR2 SQIVND (reference sequence). Looking up the rest from reference TRBV19 and TRBJ1-3 gives the full variable domain: DGGITQSPKYLFRKEGQNVTLSCEQNLNHDAMYWYRQDPGQGLRLIYYSQIVNDFQKGDIAEGYSVSREKKESFPLTVTSAQKNPTAFYLCASTPPTTKTTIYFGEGSWLTVV.

This clonotype was counted many times. The chain has TRBV7-9 and TRBJ1-4; D may be TRBD1 (5 bases). The CDR3 is 16 amino acids. Germline V gene data show CDR1 as SEHNR and CDR2 as FQNEAQ (reference sequence). The germline V and J ends were trimmed by 2 bases and 1 base, with 11 bases remaining between them. This CDR3 is CASSLSTDETNEKLFF. In DNA, the CDR3 is TGTGCCAGCAGCTTATCGACAGACGAAACTAATGAAAAACTGTTTTTT.

The chain recombines TRBV2 with TRBJ2-2; 9 bases agree with TRBD2. V gave up 8 bases and J gave up 7 bases; unmatched junction bases: 11. CDR3 length: 15 residues. Germline CDR1 is SNHLY and CDR2 is FYNNEI. CDR3 bases: TGTGCCAGCCGTGTAAGGCTAGCGGGAAGCGGGGAGCTGTTTTTT. Amino acid sequence: CASRVRLAGSGELFF.

This clonotype was observed at least ten times. The chain has TRBV7-9 and TRBJ1-3; no definite D call. The germline V and J ends were trimmed by 3 bases and 0 bases, with 9 bases remaining between them. Germline CDR1 reads SEHNR; CDR2 reads FQNEAQ (reference sequence). This CDR3 comprises 15 residues. CDR3 sequence (DNA): TGTGCCAGCAGCTTCCCAGCTATCTCTGGAAACACCATATATTTT. Translation: CASSFPAISGNTIYF.

This clonotype was seen many times. V usage is TRBV29-1 and J usage is TRBJ2-7, with D perhaps matching TRBD2 (5 bases). V was pared by 4 bases and J by 0 bases, with 7 bases between. Germline CDR1 and CDR2: SQVTM and ANQGSEA. CDR3 length: 12 residues. The CDR3 spells CSVGESSYEQYF. The DNA of the CDR3 is TGCAGCGTTGGGGAGAGCTCCTACGAGCAGTACTTC.

The chain joins TRBV7-9 to TRBJ1-1; 7 bases line up with TRBD1. V lost 3 bases and J lost 3; bases outside the gene matches: 7. Germline loops: CDR1 SEHNR, CDR2 FQNEAQ (reference sequence). The CDR3 contains 15 residues. As DNA, the CDR3 is TGTGCCAGCAGCTTCCTGACAGGGTGGGACACTGAAGCTTTCTTT. Translated, it gives CASSFLTGWDTEAFF.